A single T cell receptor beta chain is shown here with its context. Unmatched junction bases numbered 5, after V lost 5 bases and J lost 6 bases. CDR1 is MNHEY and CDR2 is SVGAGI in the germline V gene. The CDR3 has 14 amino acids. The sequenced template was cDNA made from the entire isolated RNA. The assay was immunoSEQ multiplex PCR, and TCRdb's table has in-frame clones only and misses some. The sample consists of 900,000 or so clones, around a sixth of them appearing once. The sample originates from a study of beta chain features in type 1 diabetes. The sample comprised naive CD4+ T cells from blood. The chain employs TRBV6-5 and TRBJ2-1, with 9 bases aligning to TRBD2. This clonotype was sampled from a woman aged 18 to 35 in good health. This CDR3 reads CASSGLANTNEQFF. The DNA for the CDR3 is TGTGCCAGCAGTGGACTAGCGAATACCAATGAGCAGTTCTTC.